The 18 T cell receptor beta chains reported below all come from one sample, sequenced in a study of blood T cell repertoires in COVID-19. Generated by immunoSEQ multiplex PCR, the TCRdb table keeps only in-frame clones and is missing some. The data show roughly 160,000 clones, roughly 87% seen once. The sample comprised peripheral blood. The receptors shown here come from a woman aged 55-70 years who had recovered from COVID-19.

This clone occurred once. This chain connects TRBV4-2 to TRBJ2-5; a weak D match, TRBD1 (5 bases). This CDR3 spans 15 amino acids. Germline V gene lookup returns CDR1 LGHNA and CDR2 YNFKEQ. Trimming left V 4 bases short and J 4 bases short, with 16 bases between. DNA for the CDR3: TGTGCCAGCAGCCGTGGAGACACAGGTCTAGAGACCCAGTACTTC. As protein: CASSRGDTGLETQYF.

J is TRBJ2-5 and V is TRBV30, with D possibly TRBD1 on 6 matching bases. This CDR3 is built from 13 residues. Germline CDR1 is GTSNPN and CDR2 is SVGIG (reference sequence). V was trimmed by 6 bases and J by 4 bases, leaving 15 bases between them. CDR3: CACFQDRRETQYF. CDR3 bases: TGTGCCTGCTTCCAAGACAGGCGAGAGACCCAGTACTTC.

This rearrangement joins TRBV5-1 to TRBJ2-5; 11 positions agree with TRBD2. V shed 3 bases and J 3 bases; nucleotides not matched to a gene: 1. The CDR3 is 14 amino acids. CDR1 SGHRS and CDR2 YFSETQ come from the germline V gene. Here the CDR3 reads CASSWGLAEETQYF. The DNA of the CDR3 is TGCGCCAGCAGCTGGGGACTAGCGGAAGAGACCCAGTACTTC.

The J gene is TRBJ2-1, the V gene TRBV4-2; a possible D gene is TRBD1 (6 bases). The V end lost 4 bases, the J end lost 5 bases, and 12 bases lay between the germline ends. The length of the CDR3 is 14 residues. CDR1 is LGHNA, CDR2 YNFKEQ, per germline. DNA for the CDR3: TGTGCCAGCAGCCTCAATCGGGACAACAATGAGCAGTTCTTC. This gives the protein CASSLNRDNNEQFF.

The V call is TRBV11-2, the J call TRBJ2-5, with unresolved D. V lost 3 bases, J lost 2 bases, and 7 bases lay in between. The CDR3 is 13 amino acids. Germline-derived CDR1 and CDR2 are SGHAT and FQNNGV. CDR3 protein: CASSFSPQETQYF. The CDR3 DNA follows: TGTGCCAGCAGCTTTTCCCCGCAAGAGACCCAGTACTTC.

This sequence joins TRBV19 and TRBJ2-2; possible D gene TRBD2, 5 bases. This CDR3 region has 14 residues. V lost 7 bases and J 2 bases, leaving 11 bases between the germline ends. Germline loops: CDR1 LNHDA, CDR2 SQIVND (reference sequence). The CDR3 DNA is TGTGCCAGTACGCTGAGGGTAAACACCGGGGAGCTGTTTTTT. It codes for CASTLRVNTGELFF.

This clone was observed once. The rearrangement links TRBV10-3 to TRBJ1-3, with a tentative D call TRBD1 (5 bases). Trimming left V 2 bases short and J 9 bases short, with 11 bases between. The CDR3 has 13 residues. The V gene's germline CDR1 is ENHRY and CDR2 SYGVKD. This CDR3 is CAISELREGTIYF. The CDR3 DNA reads TGTGCCATCAGTGAGCTCAGGGAGGGCACCATATATTTT.

This rearrangement joins TRBV21-1 to TRBJ2-7; the table names TRBD2, a call not compared with the DNA. TRBV21-1 represents a pseudogene. The CDR3 covers 13 residues. In DNA, the CDR3 is TGTGCCAGCAGCCACCCGTGGACTTCCGAGCAGTACTTC. Amino acids: CASSHPWTSEQYF.

The chain is built from TRBV19 and TRBJ2-2; the D gene is possibly TRBD2 (5 bases). The CDR3 loop spans 13 amino acids. Deletions cut 5 bases from V and 5 bases from J, with 9 bases between. The germline CDR1 and CDR2 sequences are LNHDA and SQIVND (reference sequence). The CDR3 protein is CASSRSGTGELFF. CDR3 coding DNA: TGTGCCAGTAGTCGTTCGGGGACCGGGGAGCTGTTTTTT.

The gene calls are TRBV9 and TRBJ2-7; D might be TRBD1 (5 bases). The length of the CDR3 is 13 residues. V dropped 1 base and J dropped 6 bases, with 11 bases sitting between them. From germline, CDR1 is SGDLS and CDR2 YYNGEE. As DNA, the CDR3 is TGTGCCAGCAGCGTATCGTATAGGGGCGAGCAGTACTTC. Its protein product is CASSVSYRGEQYF.

This clone was detected ten times or more. The chain links TRBV28 to TRBJ1-2; 7 nucleotides agree with TRBD1. From germline, CDR1 is MDHEN and CDR2 SYDVKM. Losses at the gene ends were 4 bases for V and 3 bases for J; bases not matched to a gene: 5. The CDR3 totals 14 residues. In DNA, the CDR3 is TGTGCCAGCAGTTCCGCCGGGACAGACTATGGCTACACCTTC. The encoded protein is CASSSAGTDYGYTF.

This clone came up once. V and J are TRBV10-3 and TRBJ1-2; no reliable D call. The CDR3 sequence is 13 residues long. CDR1 ENHRY and CDR2 SYGVKD come from the germline V gene. Trimming took 3 bases from V and 7 from J, leaving 12 bases between them. Written as DNA, the CDR3 is TGTGCCATCAGTGAATCGTCCCTGTTTGGCTACACCTTC. Its translation: CAISESSLFGYTF.

The chain recombines TRBV11-3 with TRBJ2-2; TRBD1 matches 9 bases. This CDR3 is built from 15 residues. The germline V gene has CDR1 SGHNT and CDR2 YENEEA. V trimming: 5 bases; J trimming: 5 bases; junction bases outside the gene matches: 6. CDR3 nucleotides: TGTGCCAGCAGCCCGGGGACAGGGTGGACCGGGGAGCTGTTTTTT. Its protein product is CASSPGTGWTGELFF.

The DNA for the CDR3 is TGTGCCAGCAGTTTAGAGGCAGGGGGGCGCAGGACCCAGCATTTT. The encoded protein is CASSLEAGGRRTQHF. The chain joins TRBV28 to TRBJ1-5; 7 bases match TRBD1. This CDR3 is built from 15 residues. Trimming cost V 2 bases and J 11 bases; bases outside gene matches: 12. Germline lookup yields CDR1 MDHEN and CDR2 SYDVKM.

CDR3 region: CASSQEALNTEAFF. In nucleotides, the CDR3 is TGTGCCAGCAGCCAAGAAGCCCTGAACACTGAAGCTTTCTTT. The rearrangement links TRBV3-1 (or the pseudogene TRBV3-2) to TRBJ1-1; D is unclear. The CDR3 extends over 14 amino acids. The V and J ends lost 0 bases and 0 bases respectively, with 5 bases between them. Looked up from germline, CDR1 is LGHDT and CDR2 is YNNKEL (reference sequence).

This clone was counted once. This chain connects TRBV2 to TRBJ1-2; 8 nucleotides agree with TRBD1. Looked up from germline, CDR1 is SNHLY and CDR2 is FYNNEI. CDR3 size: 16 residues. Unmatched junction bases numbered 15, after V lost 8 bases and J lost 4 bases. The CDR3 is CASASGQGSPRYGYTF. The CDR3 region has the DNA TGTGCCAGCGCGTCAGGACAGGGATCCCCCCGCTATGGCTACACCTTC.

The chain couples TRBV15 to TRBJ1-2, with 9 bases matching TRBD1. V lost 6 bases and J lost 4; bases outside the gene matches: 6. Looked up from germline, CDR1 is LNHNV and CDR2 is YYDKDF (reference sequence). CDR3 size: 14 residues. The CDR3: CATSQGGQGYGYTF. CDR3 nucleotide sequence: TGTGCCACCAGTCAGGGGGGACAGGGCTATGGCTACACCTTC.

The J gene is TRBJ2-7, the V gene TRBV28, with D unclear. With 5 bases removed from V and 4 bases from J, the gap between germline ends came to 12 bases. The CDR3 runs to 13 residues. Germline CDR1 MDHEN, CDR2 SYDVKM. This CDR3 is CASSPQAPYEQYF. The CDR3 DNA reads TGTGCCAGCAGTCCCCAAGCCCCATACGAGCAGTACTTC. The entire variable domain, with the rest obtained from reference TRBV28 and TRBJ2-7, is as follows: DVKVTQSSRYLVKRTGEKVFLECVQDMDHENMFWYRQDPGLGLRLIYFSYDVKMKEKGDIPEGYSVSREKKERFSLILESASTNQTSMYLCASSPQAPYEQYFGPGTRLTVT.